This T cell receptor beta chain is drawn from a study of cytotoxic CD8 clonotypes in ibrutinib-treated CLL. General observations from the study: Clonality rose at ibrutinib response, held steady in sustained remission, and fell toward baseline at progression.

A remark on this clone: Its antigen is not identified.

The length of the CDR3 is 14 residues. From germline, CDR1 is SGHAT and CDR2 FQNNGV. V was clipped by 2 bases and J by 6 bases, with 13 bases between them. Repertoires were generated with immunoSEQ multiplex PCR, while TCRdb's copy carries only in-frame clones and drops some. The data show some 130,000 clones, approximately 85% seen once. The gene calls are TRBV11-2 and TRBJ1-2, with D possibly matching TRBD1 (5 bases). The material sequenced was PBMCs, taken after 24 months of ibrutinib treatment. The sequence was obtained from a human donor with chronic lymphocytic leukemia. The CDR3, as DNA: TGTGCCAGCAGCTTACACCAGGGAGGGGATGGCTACACCTTC. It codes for CASSLHQGGDGYTF.